This T cell receptor beta chain was profiled in a study of early T cells in non-severe SARS-CoV-2 infection. This clonotype was seen at least ten times. CDR3 length: 14 residues. V was clipped by 5 bases and J by 0 bases; unmatched bases: 0. TCRdb redid the calling of the 5' RACE reads with MiXCR, one entry per CDR3 protein. The sample holds tens of thousands of distinct CDR3 sequences, around 15% seen once. The sequence was collected from an adult who was a healthcare worker with PCR-confirmed SARS-CoV-2 infection or an uninfected control (not recorded which). This chain uses TRBV12-3 or TRBV12-4 with TRBJ1-4; TRBD1 matches at 7 bases. The material sequenced was whole blood. The DNA of the CDR3 is TGTGCCAGCAGTGACAGGGCAACTAATGAAAAACTGTTTTTT. Its protein product is CASSDRATNEKLFF.